This record covers a single TCR beta chain. Per the study methods: The authors estimated nucleated cell counts from reference gene primer amplification. This table comes from immunoSEQ multiplex PCR, and its TCRdb copy is limited to in-frame clones, with some not included. V and J calls and clone size follow that table, whereas D and trimming were derived from the DNA. The table has about 140,000 clones, 76% seen once. The data were obtained in a study of blood T cell repertoires in COVID-19. Overall study context: The United States, Italy and Spain were the sources of the acute and convalescent COVID-19 samples. T cells, B-cell-depleted T cells, or PBMCs provided the cDNA or gDNA that served as material.

The CDR3 covers 15 residues. Germline CDR1 is SGHVS and CDR2 is FQNEAQ. Trimming removed 1 base from V and 2 bases from J; junction bases left unmatched: 1. This receptor was obtained from a woman aged 80 or over with active or convalescent COVID-19. The V gene is TRBV7-8, the J gene TRBJ1-2; 10 nucleotides agree with TRBD1. The sequencing input was peripheral blood. CDR3 DNA: TGTGCCAGCAGCTTAGGGACAGGGGGAAACTATGGCTACACCTTC. Its translation is CASSLGTGGNYGYTF.